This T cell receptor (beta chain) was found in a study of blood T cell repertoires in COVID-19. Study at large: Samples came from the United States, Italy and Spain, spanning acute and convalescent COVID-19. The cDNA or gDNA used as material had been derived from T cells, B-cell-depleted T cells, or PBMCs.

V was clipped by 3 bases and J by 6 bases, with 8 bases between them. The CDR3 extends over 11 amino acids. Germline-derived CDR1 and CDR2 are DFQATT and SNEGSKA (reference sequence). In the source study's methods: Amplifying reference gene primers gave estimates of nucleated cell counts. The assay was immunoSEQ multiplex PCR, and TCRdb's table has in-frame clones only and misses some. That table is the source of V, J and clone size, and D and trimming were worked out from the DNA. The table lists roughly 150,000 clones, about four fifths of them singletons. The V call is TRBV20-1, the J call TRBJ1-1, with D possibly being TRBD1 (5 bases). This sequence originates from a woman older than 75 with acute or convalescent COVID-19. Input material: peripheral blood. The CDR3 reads CSASRGPEAFF. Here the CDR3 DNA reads TGCAGTGCTAGTAGGGGCCCTGAAGCTTTCTTT.